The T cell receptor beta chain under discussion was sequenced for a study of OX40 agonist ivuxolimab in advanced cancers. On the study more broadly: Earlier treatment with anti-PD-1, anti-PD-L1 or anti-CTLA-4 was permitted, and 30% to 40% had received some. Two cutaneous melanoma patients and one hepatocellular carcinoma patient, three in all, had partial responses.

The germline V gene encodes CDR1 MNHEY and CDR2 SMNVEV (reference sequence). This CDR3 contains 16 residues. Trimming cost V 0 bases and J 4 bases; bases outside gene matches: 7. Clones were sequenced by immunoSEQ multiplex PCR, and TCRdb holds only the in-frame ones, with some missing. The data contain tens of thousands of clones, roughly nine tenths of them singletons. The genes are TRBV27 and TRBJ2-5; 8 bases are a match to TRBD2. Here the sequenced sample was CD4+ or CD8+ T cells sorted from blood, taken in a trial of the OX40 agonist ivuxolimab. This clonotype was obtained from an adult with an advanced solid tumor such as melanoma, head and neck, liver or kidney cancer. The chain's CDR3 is CASSLSASGSRETQYF. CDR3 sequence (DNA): TGTGCCAGCAGTTTATCTGCGAGCGGGAGTCGAGAGACCCAGTACTTC.